Listed below are T cell receptor beta chains from one sample, sequenced in a study of blood T cell repertoires in COVID-19. Only in-frame clones appear in the TCRdb table, and some are missing; sequencing was by immunoSEQ multiplex PCR. This sample has fewer than 60,000 clones; approximately 82% occur once, and the top ten carry just under 7%. Specimen: peripheral blood. These receptors were obtained from a man between 65 and 85 years old with active COVID-19. Each CDR3 is given with its conserved first and last residue. D genes are given only for firm matches. Size tells how often a clone was seen (once, few, many) or the class of an expanded clone, and some rows leave it out.

cdr3_nt	cdr3_aa	j_call	clone_size	v_call	d_call
TGTGCCAGCTCACCAAGACAGGGCAATCAGCCCCAGCATTTT	CASSPRQGNQPQHF	TRBJ1-5	few	TRBV18	.
TGCGCCAGCAGCTTGGAACGCTTCGGGCCCCAGCATTTT	CASSLERFGPQHF	TRBJ1-5	.	TRBV5-1	.
TGTGCCAGCAGCGTAGCTGTGGGGGGGGGCCTAGAGACCCAGTACTTC	CASSVAVGGGLETQYF	TRBJ2-5	.	TRBV9	.
TGCGCCAGCAGCCGCGCCTCGGGGGGAACCTCCTACAATGAGCAGTTCTTC	CASSRASGGTSYNEQFF	TRBJ2-1	.	TRBV5-1	TRBD2
TGTGCCAGCAGTTTAAGGGGGTCCAAAAACATTCAGTACTTC	CASSLRGSKNIQYF	TRBJ2-4	.	TRBV28	.
TGTGCCAGCAGCCAGCGGGGCCGGGATAGGCAGTTCTTC	CASSQRGRDRQFF	TRBJ2-1	.	TRBV6-5	TRBD2
TGTGCCAGCAAACCGACAGGTTATCAGCCCCAGCATTTT	CASKPTGYQPQHF	TRBJ1-5	few	TRBV2	.
TGTGCCAGCAGTTACGCGGGGAGTCAGCCCCAGCATTTT	CASSYAGSQPQHF	TRBJ1-5	.	TRBV6-5	.
TGTGCCAGCATGTCACCAGGGGGCGATGGCTACACCTTC	CASMSPGGDGYTF	TRBJ1-2	.	TRBV2	TRBD1
TGCGCCAGCAGTAACAGTCTACACGAGCAGTACTTC	CASSNSLHEQYF	TRBJ2-7	.	TRBV3-1/TRBV3-2	.
TGTGCCAGCAGCTTACCACGGACAGCCTCGAACACCGGGGAGCTGTTTTTT	CASSLPRTASNTGELFF	TRBJ2-2	.	TRBV7-9	.
TGTGCCAGCAGCTTAGGCCTGGTTGGGGCTAGCGCAAAGCTCCAAGAGACCCAGTACTTC	CASSLGLVGASAKLQETQYF	TRBJ2-5	few	TRBV13	.
TGTGCCAGCAGCAAAATCTCGGACAGGGGATCCCCCCCCCTCCACTTT	CASSKISDRGSPPLHF	TRBJ1-6	.	TRBV21-1	.
TGTGCCAGCAGCCTAGTGGTTAGACAGGGGGGATCCTACGAGCAGTACTTC	CASSLVVRQGGSYEQYF	TRBJ2-7	.	TRBV7-2	TRBD1
TGTGCCAGCAGTGACTCGAACAGGGGAGGTGGCTACACCTTC	CASSDSNRGGGYTF	TRBJ1-2	.	TRBV6-4	TRBD1
TGTGCCACCAGGGGCGTCGACAATGAGCAGTTCTTC	CATRGVDNEQFF	TRBJ2-1	.	TRBV24-1	.
TGTGCCAGCAGCTCTTTATCTTCCGGGGAGCTGTTTTTT	CASSSLSSGELFF	TRBJ2-2	few	TRBV27	.
TGTGCCAGCAGTGAAACAGCTACCGGGGAGCTGTTTTTT	CASSETATGELFF	TRBJ2-2	.	TRBV25-1	.
TGTGCCAGCAGCCCGTACATGGCCGGGACAGGAGGACGAAACACCATATATTTT	CASSPYMAGTGGRNTIYF	TRBJ1-3	.	TRBV3-1/TRBV3-2	TRBD1
TGTGCCAGCAGCTCCCGGACAGTTAGCAATCAGCCCCAGCATTTT	CASSSRTVSNQPQHF	TRBJ1-5	.	TRBV5-6	.
TGTGCCAGCAGCTTGGAATTCCTGGCAAATCAGCCCCAGCATTTT	CASSLEFLANQPQHF	TRBJ1-5	few	TRBV5-5	.
TGCGCCAGCACCCTAGGCGGAGGGGGCGTCACTGAAGCTTTCTTT	CASTLGGGGVTEAFF	TRBJ1-1	.	TRBV5-1	TRBD1
TGCGCCAGCAGCCAAGGACAGGCCCCGGGAAACACCATATATTTT	CASSQGQAPGNTIYF	TRBJ1-3	.	TRBV4-3	.
TGTGCCAGCAGCTTAGACCTCAGTTTTGGCTACACCTTC	CASSLDLSFGYTF	TRBJ1-2	.	TRBV7-2	.
TGCGCCAGCAGCTTGACAGGCTCACCCCTCCACTTT	CASSLTGSPLHF	TRBJ1-6	few	TRBV5-1	.
TGTGCCAGCAGGCGGACAGGGACCTCAAACCAAGAGACCCAGTACTTC	CASRRTGTSNQETQYF	TRBJ2-5	.	TRBV28	TRBD1
TGTGCCAGCAGCGTTTACGCGAGAACTCACACTGAAGCTTTCTTT	CASSVYARTHTEAFF	TRBJ1-1	once	TRBV9	.
TGTGCCAGCAAATCGGCGGACAATGAGCAGTTCTTC	CASKSADNEQFF	TRBJ2-1	.	TRBV7-3	.
TGTGCCAGCAGTTCCCTGAAGGGGGAGCTCTCCTACGAGCAGTACTTC	CASSSLKGELSYEQYF	TRBJ2-7	.	TRBV27	.
TGCGCCAGCAGCTTAGGGACAATCTCTGGAAACACCATATATTTT	CASSLGTISGNTIYF	TRBJ1-3	.	TRBV5-1	.
TGTGCCAGTCAGGGGGCGGGCACTGAAGCTTTCTTT	CASQGAGTEAFF	TRBJ1-1	.	TRBV6-4	TRBD1
TGTGCCAGCAGCCCAGGAGGGAAAGGAGAGACCCAGTACTTC	CASSPGGKGETQYF	TRBJ2-5	.	TRBV7-9	.
TGTGCCAGCAGCTCGGGACTAAGCACAGATACGCAGTATTTT	CASSSGLSTDTQYF	TRBJ2-3	.	TRBV7-3	TRBD2
TGTGCCAGCAGTGAAGACTGGAGCTCCTGGAACACCATATATTTT	CASSEDWSSWNTIYF	TRBJ1-3	few	TRBV6-1	.
TGTGCCAGCAGAGATAGCGGTGGACTAGCGGGGGGCCTCCAAGAGACCCAGTACTTC	CASRDSGGLAGGLQETQYF	TRBJ2-5	few	TRBV4-2	TRBD2
TGCGCCAGCAGCCAGGGCAGGGCAGTGAACACTGAAGCTTTCTTT	CASSQGRAVNTEAFF	TRBJ1-1	.	TRBV4-3	.
TGCGCCAGCAGCGACGGGACAGACACTGAAGCTTTCTTT	CASSDGTDTEAFF	TRBJ1-1	once	TRBV4-3	TRBD1
TGTGCCAGTAGTATCTGGACAGGGCCGGGCCAGCCCCAGCATTTT	CASSIWTGPGQPQHF	TRBJ1-5	once	TRBV19	TRBD1
TGTGCCAGCAGTTTAATAATAACAGGGAGCTCCTACGAGCAGTACTTC	CASSLIITGSSYEQYF	TRBJ2-7	.	TRBV27	.
TGTGCCAGCAGCTTAGCGGGGACAGGGGTTCCCGACACTGAAGCTTTCTTT	CASSLAGTGVPDTEAFF	TRBJ1-1	few	TRBV7-6	TRBD1
TGCGCCAGCAGCTTGGGACAGGGGGGTGAAAAACTGTTTTTT	CASSLGQGGEKLFF	TRBJ1-4	.	TRBV5-1	TRBD1
TGTGCCAGCAGCTTAGGCGTAGCGGGGTCAGCAGATACGCAGTATTTT	CASSLGVAGSADTQYF	TRBJ2-3	.	TRBV11-2	TRBD2
TGTGCCAGCAGTGCGGTTCCCTACGAGCAGTACTTC	CASSAVPYEQYF	TRBJ2-7	.	TRBV6-2/TRBV6-3	.
TGTGCCAGCAGTTTGACAGGGCTGCAAGGCGAGCAGTACTTC	CASSLTGLQGEQYF	TRBJ2-7	once	TRBV7-9	TRBD1
TGCAGCGTTGTTGGGCTACCCAATCAGCCCCAGCATTTT	CSVVGLPNQPQHF	TRBJ1-5	.	TRBV29-1	.
TGCGCCAGCAGCTTGGGTGCAGGGGAAAGGTACGAGCAGTACTTC	CASSLGAGERYEQYF	TRBJ2-7	.	TRBV5-1	.
TGTGCCAGCAGCCCCTCCCGGAGCGGGGGGGCCGGAGAGACCCAGTACTTC	CASSPSRSGGAGETQYF	TRBJ2-5	.	TRBV11-2	TRBD2
TGTGCCAGCAACATGGCGGGGGGGCGGCTGTACCAAGAGACCCAGTACTTC	CASNMAGGRLYQETQYF	TRBJ2-5	.	TRBV5-5	TRBD2
TGCGCCAGCAGCCAAGCGACCCCAGGGGCCGGGGCCAACGTCCTGACTTTC	CASSQATPGAGANVLTF	TRBJ2-6	.	TRBV4-3	.
TGTGCCAGCAGCTTCAACAACAATCAGCCCCAGCATTTT	CASSFNNNQPQHF	TRBJ1-5	.	TRBV5-4	.
TGCGCCAGCAGCCAAGAGGGGGGGGGTCTCGGGCAGTTCTTC	CASSQEGGGLGQFF	TRBJ2-1	.	TRBV4-3	TRBD2